Presented here are 20 T cell receptor beta chains from one specimen sequenced in a study of CD8+ T cells in alopecia areata. Isolated RNA was reverse transcribed into cDNA used as the sequencing template. Produced via immunoSEQ multiplex PCR; TCRdb's table is partial and in-frame only. This sample has around 150,000 clones, with more than 55% found just once. Sequences were obtained from CD8+ T cells sorted from blood. The receptors here all came from a human donor in good health.

V gene TRBV27 combines with J gene TRBJ2-7; 8 bases are shared with TRBD1. The CDR3 contains 14 residues. Germline V CDR1 and CDR2: MNHEY, SMNVEV (reference sequence). Trimming took 6 bases from V and 3 from J; bases not matched to a gene: 7. This CDR3 reads CASRTGTGLYEQYF. In nucleotides, the CDR3 is TGTGCCAGCAGGACCGGGACAGGACTCTACGAGCAGTACTTC.

Only one count was recorded for this clone. The chain has TRBV7-6 and TRBJ2-7, with 8 bases aligning to TRBD2. From germline, CDR1 is SGHVS and CDR2 FNYEAQ. V dropped 4 bases and J dropped 3; count of bases not matched to a gene: 8. CDR3 length equals 15 residues. This CDR3 reads CASSSSGGPGYEQYF. CDR3 coding DNA: TGTGCCAGCAGCTCATCGGGAGGGCCGGGCTACGAGCAGTACTTC.

The J gene is TRBJ1-1, the V gene TRBV15; 10 bases match TRBD1. V gave up 1 base and J gave up 5 bases; unmatched junction bases: 4. The CDR3 spans 15 residues. Per the germline V gene, CDR1 is LNHNV and CDR2 is YYDKDF (reference sequence). Here the CDR3 DNA reads TGTGCCACCAGCAGAGCAAGGACAGGGGGGACTGAAGCTTTCTTT. Amino acid sequence: CATSRARTGGTEAFF. The full variable domain, with the rest looked up from reference TRBV15 and TRBJ1-1, is DAMVIQNPRYQVTQFGKPVTLSCSQTLNHNVMYWYQQKSSQAPKLLFHYYDKDFNNEADTPDNFQSRRPNTSFCFLDIRSPGLGDTAMYLCATSRARTGGTEAFFGQGTRLTVV.

The chain joins TRBV7-9 to TRBJ2-1, with D maybe TRBD2 (5 bases). This CDR3 spans 15 amino acids. V lost 5 bases, J lost 5 bases, and 16 bases lay in between. Germline CDR1 SEHNR, CDR2 FQNEAQ (reference sequence). The CDR3 bases are TGTGCCAGCAGCCATGAGGGCGGACTTCACAATGAGCAGTTCTTC. It codes for CASSHEGGLHNEQFF. Full variable domain (remainder filled in from reference TRBV7-9 and TRBJ2-1): DTGVSQNPRHKITKRGQNVTFRCDPISEHNRLYWYRQTLGQGPEFLTYFQNEAQLEKSRLLSDRFSAERPKGSFSTLEIQRTEQGDSAMYLCASSHEGGLHNEQFFGPGTRLTVL.

The chain has TRBV9 and TRBJ2-6, with D possibly TRBD1 on 5 matching bases. V was pared by 3 bases and J by 0 bases, with 7 bases between. The CDR3 is 15 amino acids. Germline lookup yields CDR1 SGDLS and CDR2 YYNGEE. CDR3 in amino acids: CASSAQGSGANVLTF. In nucleotides, the CDR3 is TGTGCCAGCAGCGCCCAGGGCTCTGGGGCCAACGTCCTGACTTTC. The full variable domain, completed using reference TRBV9 and TRBJ2-6, is DSGVTQTPKHLITATGQRVTLRCSPRSGDLSVYWYQQSLDQGLQFLIQYYNGEERAKGNILERFSAQQFPDLHSELNLSSLELGDSALYFCASSAQGSGANVLTFGAGSRLTVL.

Only a few counts were recorded for this clone. The J gene is TRBJ1-5, the V gene TRBV5-6, with a tentative D call TRBD1 (5 bases). Germline V gene data show CDR1 as SGHDT and CDR2 as YYEEEE. Between the trimmed V and J ends, which lost 2 bases and 4 bases, there was a span of 10 bases. This CDR3 contains 14 residues. CDR3 loop: CASSFAQANQPQHF. The DNA for the CDR3 is TGTGCCAGCAGCTTTGCACAGGCAAATCAGCCCCAGCATTTT.

The chain links TRBV30 to TRBJ1-5, with 8 bases identical to TRBD1. This CDR3 spans 14 amino acids. V shed 1 base, J shed 4 bases, and the junction held 3 bases outside the gene matches. Germline V gives CDR1 GTSNPN, CDR2 SVGIG (reference sequence). The CDR3 nucleotides read TGTGCCTGGAGTGGGGACAGGTGGAATCAGCCCCAGCATTTT. Translated, it gives CAWSGDRWNQPQHF.

CDR3: CASSQVWDRLPSGREQYF. CDR3 nucleotide sequence: TGCGCCAGCAGCCAAGTTTGGGACAGGCTTCCGTCGGGTCGCGAGCAGTACTTC. This chain uses TRBV4-1 with TRBJ2-7; 8 nucleotides align to TRBD1. Germline CDR1 reads MGHRA; CDR2 reads YSYEKL. The CDR3 loop spans 18 amino acids. The junction had 17 bases not matched to a gene; V was cut back by 1 base and J by 6 bases.

This chain connects TRBV5-6 to TRBJ2-1; TRBD1 is a possible D gene (6 bases). This CDR3 has 14 amino acids. CDR1 SGHDT and CDR2 YYEEEE come from the germline V gene. The V end lost 4 bases, the J end lost 7 bases, and 15 bases lay between the germline ends. The CDR3 bases are TGTGCCAGCAGCGCCACAGTGGGGGCAAATGAGCAGTTCTTC. This sequence encodes CASSATVGANEQFF. The variable domain in full, completed from reference TRBV5-6 and TRBJ2-1, reads DAGVTQSPTHLIKTRGQQVTLRCSPKSGHDTVSWYQQALGQGPQFIFQYYEEEERQRGNFPDRFSGHQFPNYSSELNVNALLLGDSALYLCASSATVGANEQFFGPGTRLTVL.

This clone was found a few times. The rearrangement links TRBV29-1 to TRBJ2-3; 9 nucleotides agree with TRBD1. V shed 1 base, J shed 4 bases, and the junction held 3 bases outside the gene matches. The germline V gene has CDR1 SQVTM and CDR2 ANQGSEA. CDR3 length equals 14 residues. The CDR3 coding sequence is TGCAGCGTTGAAGGGACAGGGGTCGCAGATACGCAGTATTTT. As protein: CSVEGTGVADTQYF.

This clone was seen more than once but under ten times. The chain links TRBV10-3 to TRBJ2-1; 7 bases are a match to TRBD2. The CDR3 totals 12 residues. V was pared by 11 bases and J by 6 bases, with 7 bases of the junction left unmatched. Germline V gives CDR1 ENHRY, CDR2 SYGVKD. The CDR3 nucleotides read TGTGCCGCGGGAGTCCCGAGCAATGAGCAGTTCTTC. Its translation is CAAGVPSNEQFF.

The rearrangement uses TRBV29-1 and TRBJ2-7, with 15 nucleotides matching TRBD2. CDR1 and CDR2 from the germline V gene are SQVTM and ANQGSEA. The length of the CDR3 is 16 residues. Losses at the gene ends were 6 bases for V and 3 bases for J; bases not matched to a gene: 9. The CDR3 protein is CSVAGTSGRNLYEQYF. DNA for the CDR3: TGCAGCGTCGCCGGGACTAGCGGGAGGAACCTCTACGAGCAGTACTTC.

The V and J genes are TRBV29-1 and TRBJ2-5, with 9 bases aligning to TRBD2. The CDR3 extends over 15 amino acids. Germline lookup yields CDR1 SQVTM and CDR2 ANQGSEA. The junction had 10 bases not matched to a gene; V was cut back by 4 bases and J by 4 bases. This chain's CDR3 is CSVGGGLAFLETQYF. The CDR3 DNA follows: TGCAGCGTTGGGGGTGGACTAGCGTTTTTAGAGACCCAGTACTTC.

Only one count was recorded for this clone. The chain joins TRBV4-2 to TRBJ2-7, with no clear D. Germline V gene data show CDR1 as LGHNA and CDR2 as YNFKEQ. The V and J ends lost 1 base and 3 bases respectively, with 4 bases between them. CDR3 size: 12 residues. CDR3 nucleotides: TGTGCCAGCAGCCAAGTAAACTACGAGCAGTACTTC. Translated: CASSQVNYEQYF.

This chain links TRBV6-5 with TRBJ2-1, with 8 bases identical to TRBD1. V lost 2 bases to trimming and J lost 10 bases; unmatched junction nucleotides: 7. The germline V gene encodes CDR1 MNHEY and CDR2 SVGAGI. This CDR3 contains 14 residues. The CDR3 loop is CASSYGDGTGEQFF. DNA of the CDR3: TGTGCCAGCAGTTACGGCGACGGGACAGGAGAGCAGTTCTTC.

The sample holds a few counts of this clone. The chain is built from TRBV6-1 and TRBJ2-2; TRBD1 is a possible D gene (6 bases). Per germline, CDR1 MNHNS and CDR2 SASEGT. The CDR3 consists of 16 residues. V shed 2 bases and J shed 2 bases, with 12 bases lying between them. DNA for the CDR3: TGTGCCAGCAGTGAAAACCAGGGGAGTAACACCGGGGAGCTGTTTTTT. It codes for CASSENQGSNTGELFF.

The rearrangement uses TRBV29-1 and TRBJ1-1, with 8 bases matching TRBD1. Germline CDR1 reads SQVTM; CDR2 reads ANQGSEA. This CDR3 is built from 13 residues. V shed 6 bases and J 1 base; nucleotides not matched to a gene: 4. CDR3 protein: CSVGGQENTEAFF. CDR3 bases: TGCAGCGTGGGGGGACAGGAGAACACTGAAGCTTTCTTT. Complete variable domain (other parts from reference TRBV29-1 and TRBJ1-1): SAVISQKPSRDICQRGTSLTIQCQVDSQVTMMFWYRQQPGQSLTLIATANQGSEATYESGFVIDKFPISRPNLTFSTLTVSNMSPEDSSIYLCSVGGQENTEAFFGQGTRLTVV.

This clone was observed once. A read error is the likely source, as a far larger clone sits one nucleotide away. V usage is TRBV4-2 and J usage is TRBJ2-1; D may be TRBD1 or TRBD2 (6 bases each). Germline CDR1 LGHNA, CDR2 YNFKEQ. CDR3 length: 14 residues. Trimming pared 2 bases from V and 4 bases from J, leaving 9 bases between. The CDR3 protein is CASSQPGAYNEQFF. The DNA for the CDR3 is TGTGCCAGCAGCCAACCGGGGGCTTACAATGAGCAGTTCTTC.

V usage is TRBV10-2 and J usage is TRBJ2-3, with D possibly TRBD2 on 6 matching bases. V lost 7 bases and J 4 bases, leaving 24 bases between the germline ends. The CDR3 loop spans 17 amino acids. The germline gives CDR1 WSHSY, CDR2 SAAADI. CDR3 residues: CASKPHSGRLSADTQYF. DNA of the CDR3: TGCGCCAGCAAGCCTCATAGCGGCCGCCTCTCGGCAGATACGCAGTATTTT.

This chain connects TRBV30 to TRBJ1-1; TRBD1 matches 7 bases. V lost 3 bases to trimming and J lost 2 bases; unmatched junction nucleotides: 6. Looked up from germline, CDR1 is GTSNPN and CDR2 is SVGIG (reference sequence). This CDR3 is built from 14 residues. DNA of the CDR3: TGTGCCTGGAGGACAGGGAGTGGAAACACTGAAGCTTTCTTT. It encodes CAWRTGSGNTEAFF.